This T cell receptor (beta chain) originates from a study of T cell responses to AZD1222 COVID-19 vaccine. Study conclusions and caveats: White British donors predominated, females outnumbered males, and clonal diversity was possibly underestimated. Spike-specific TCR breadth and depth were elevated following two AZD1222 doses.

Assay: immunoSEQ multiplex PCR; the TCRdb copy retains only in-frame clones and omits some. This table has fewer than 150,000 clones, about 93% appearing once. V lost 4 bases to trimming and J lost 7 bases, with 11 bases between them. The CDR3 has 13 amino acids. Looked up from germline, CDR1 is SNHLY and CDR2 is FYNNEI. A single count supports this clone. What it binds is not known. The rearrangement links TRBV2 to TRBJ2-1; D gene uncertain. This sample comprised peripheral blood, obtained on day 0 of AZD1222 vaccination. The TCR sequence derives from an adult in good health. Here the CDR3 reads CASSVGNGNEQFF. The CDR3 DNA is TGTGCCAGCAGTGTGGGCAACGGGAATGAGCAGTTCTTC.